Reported below is one T cell receptor beta chain. Its antigen is not yet known. No qualities accompany the bases; no much larger clone lies one base away. TCRbeta CDR3 regions were amplified from genomic DNA using the immunoSEQ Assay, a bias-controlled multiplex PCR. On the study's bioinformatics: The number of nucleated cells in each sample was estimated by amplification of reference gene primers within the assay. To quantify the absolute abundance of each unique TCRbeta CDR3 rearrangement, sequence reads were collapsed and filtered. For each sample, productive Simpson clonality was calculated by taking the square root of Simpson's diversity index across productive rearrangements. TCRdb obtained this table from immuneACCESS and retained in-frame rearrangements with V and J assigned. These tables miss some clones; where compared with another copy, unresolved V genes account for less than half of the shortfall, and the remainder is unexplained. The D gene and trimming were derived from the DNA, and the V and J assignments and clone size from that table. For this sample the table gives over 600,000 clones, of which around 89% were detected only once. Of the sample, roughly 0.25% falls within the top ten clones.

Whole blood was collected in K2EDTA tubes by collaborating institutions according to the institutions' own protocols. For TCRbeta analysis, collaborators shipped samples in one of three forms: frozen whole blood, isolated PBMCs, or DNA extracted from either of those sample types. There are 17 amino acids in the CDR3, from cysteine to phenylalanine inclusive. Only the CDR3 part of the read is kept: 51 bases, read in frame from the first base. CDR1 and CDR2 (SGDLS, YYNGEE) derive from the germline V gene. V is pruned by 2 bases and J by 3 bases, leaving 8 bases of the junction without a gene match. This sample was included in a study of blood T cell repertoires in COVID-19 (dated by TCRdb to 2018 to 2020). With regard to the full study: Collaborator samples came from the United States, Italy and Spain and covered acute and convalescent phases of COVID-19. The material from the prospective study consisted of cDNA or gDNA derived from T cells, B-cell-depleted T cells, or PBMCs. Subjects who had been exposed to COVID-19, were actively infected with it, or had recovered from it provided the deeply sampled blood TCRbeta repertoires that made up the dataset. The repertoires were released in a freely available public database meant as a resource for research on the immune response to SARS-CoV-2. The samples were drawn from the first 160 participants of the ongoing ImmuneRACE study and from roughly 1,300 subjects provided by 6 global collaborators. Nearly every sample came with metadata listing a de-identified subject ID, COVID-19 status, age in years and sex. Where available, HLA class I and class II types were taken from metadata supplied by the sample provider and were not determined by assay-based typing. The investigation overall reported the following: The quantity of clinical and demographic metadata differed by source and by participant and was supplied without curation.

The origin of this receptor is a woman aged 18-29 years with acute or convalescent COVID-19. Specimen: peripheral blood. Here the chain combines TRBV9 and TRBJ2-1; 10 bases in the middle match TRBD2. CDR3 sequence: CASSVQRSGGLYNEQFF. The DNA is as follows: TGTGCCAGCAGCGTCCAGCGTAGCGGGGGGCTCTACAATGAGCAGTTCTTC.